This TCR beta chain originates from a study of tissue T cells after allogeneic stem cell transplantation (dated by TCRdb to the early 2020s). At the level of the whole study: Over an approximately three-year period, about seven adult allo-HCT recipients with steroid-refractory GVHD were prospectively enrolled in a research-autopsy study. The human part of the study was a prospective observational study with no blinding and no randomization. A few GVHD patients had pre-transplant PBMCs available, and those PBMCs were of recipient origin. Grafts from donors were received by all GVHD patients, with four grafts being unmodified and three being CD34-selected to deplete T cells. Using research autopsies of patients with and without GVHD, plus mouse models of GVHD, the study profiled TCR beta repertoires across many tissues. Every GVHD patient had gastrointestinal GVHD and was given several lines of GVHD-directed therapy, and a few of the GVHD patients also had skin involvement. For viably preserved blood and marrow, CD3+ T cells were flow-sorted when cell numbers allowed; smaller samples underwent direct DNA extraction. Overall study outcomes, separate from this receptor: In both patients and mice, T cells from blood and spleen covered only a limited part of the TCR repertoire found in tissues. Only a few T cell clones appeared in more than one patient, yet motif-based clustering showed tissue-specific repertoire signatures that were shared between patients. Within patients, how anatomically similar tissues were was a major factor shaping TCR repertoire composition, regardless of disease or transplant status. Which tissue TCRs were alloreactive or antigen-specific was not determined in the study, and some clones might have been persisting host cells. The patient cohort was small and clinically heterogeneous, and sampling depth was acknowledged as a limitation.

With respect to this clone: It has no known antigen specificity. Base qualities were left out, and no much larger clone turns up one base away.

Taken from cysteine to phenylalanine, the CDR3 has 13 residues. The retained sequence is limited to the CDR3, 39 bases, with the frame set at the first base. CDR1 and CDR2 are read off the germline V gene as MDHEN and SYDVKM. V was cut back by 6 bases and J by 5 bases, leaving a gap of 8 bases between them. This sample's time point label indicates: recipient (host-origin) PBMCs collected before allo-HCT. The library was made by the immunoSEQ multiplex PCR assay. Adaptive Biotechnologies performed TCRbeta CDR3 sequencing at survey depth and reported CDR3 sequences, V/J genes, productive frequency, and template counts. TCR beta CDR3 regions were amplified from genomic DNA rather than RNA. The paper's processing steps were these. Jensen-Shannon divergence served to quantify pairwise repertoire overlap between tissues, with 0 meaning identical and 1 meaning complete divergence. Based on pairwise JSD values, tissues were grouped by single-linkage agglomerative hierarchical clustering, and the results were shown as dendrograms. GLIPH2 was run on all patient samples with simulation_depth 1000, kmer_min_depth 3 and cdr3_length_cutoff 8, and groups with more than two unique CDR3s were retained. In a standardized tissue-overlap score, Jaccard GLIPH-group overlap across patients was extrapolated to a standard repertoire size of 1000 clones. Linear mixed-effect models, with tissue included as a fixed effect and individual included as a random effect, were used to assess associations of diversity with clinical or experimental variables. Drawn from immuneACCESS, this table holds only the in-frame rearrangements with V and J called that TCRdb kept. Clones are partly lost; checked studies trace under half to an unresolved V gene and leave the rest unexplained. V, J and clone size reflect that table, while D and trimming were determined from the DNA. The sample table contains about 43,000 clones; only one count was recorded for around 90% of them. The biggest ten clones account for approximately 3.8% of the sample.

The rearrangement joined TRBV28 to TRBJ1-6; the D gene identity is not certain. Here the sequenced sample was blood, taken before transplantation. The TCR was taken from a woman between 35 and 70 years old who later had graft-versus-host disease after an allogeneic stem cell transplant. The CDR3 has the sequence CASRLLNNSPLHF. The sequenced DNA is TGTGCCAGCAGACTCTTAAATAATTCACCCCTCCACTTT.